Listed below are T cell receptor beta chains from one sample, sequenced in a study of immune heterogeneity within non-small cell lung tumors. TCRdb re-analysed the multiplex PCR reads in MiXCR, keeping a single row per CDR3 protein. There are approximately 20,000 distinct CDR3 sequences in the sample; about 25% occur only once, and roughly 3.5% lies in the top ten. Specimen: lung tumor tissue. Receptor source: a man aged 35 to 55 with non-small cell lung cancer. CDR3s include the opening cysteine and the closing phenylalanine or tryptophan. A D gene is named only where the DNA matches it firmly. A clone size is listed for some rows: how often the clone was seen (once, few, many), or a class if it is expanded.

j_call v_call d_call clone_size cdr3_length cdr3_nt cdr3_aa
TRBJ2-7 TRBV18 TRBD2 . 15 TGTGCCAGCTCCGTCCCGAGCGGGAGACTTCTTGAGCAGTACTTC CASSVPSGRLLEQYF
TRBJ1-1 TRBV20-1 TRBD1 . 13 TGCAATGCCCGGCGACAGGGGCAGATTGAAGCTTTCTTT CNARRQGQIEAFF
TRBJ1-4 TRBV4-1 TRBD1 . 14 TGCGCCAGCAGCCAGACAGGGATGAATGAAAAACTGTTTTTT CASSQTGMNEKLFF
TRBJ1-5 TRBV20-1 . few 13 TGCAGTGCCACGGGAGACAGAGATCAGCCCCAGCATTTT CSATGDRDQPQHF
TRBJ1-2 TRBV5-4 . few 12 TGTGCCAGCAGCTCCCGGGACTATGGCTACACCTTC CASSSRDYGYTF
TRBJ1-1 TRBV29-1 . . 13 TGCAGCGTTGAAACAGGTCTGAACACTGAAGCTTTCTTT CSVETGLNTEAFF
TRBJ2-1 TRBV2 TRBD2 many 15 TGTGCCAGCAGTCTAGCGGGAGGCTCCTACAATGAGCAGTTCTTC CASSLAGGSYNEQFF
TRBJ2-3 TRBV6-1 TRBD2 many 14 TGTGCCAGCAGATGGGGGACTAGCGGAGATACGCAGTATTTT CASRWGTSGDTQYF
TRBJ2-5 TRBV25-1 . many 14 TGTGCCAGCAGTGAACCGGGATATCTGAAGACCCAGTACTTC CASSEPGYLKTQYF
TRBJ1-2 TRBV6-1 . many 13 TGTGCCAGTTCTTTTTGGGGGTACTATGGCTACACCTTC CASSFWGYYGYTF
TRBJ2-5 TRBV19 . . 14 TGTGCCAGTAGTATTCCCCCATACCAAGAGACCCAGTACTTC CASSIPPYQETQYF